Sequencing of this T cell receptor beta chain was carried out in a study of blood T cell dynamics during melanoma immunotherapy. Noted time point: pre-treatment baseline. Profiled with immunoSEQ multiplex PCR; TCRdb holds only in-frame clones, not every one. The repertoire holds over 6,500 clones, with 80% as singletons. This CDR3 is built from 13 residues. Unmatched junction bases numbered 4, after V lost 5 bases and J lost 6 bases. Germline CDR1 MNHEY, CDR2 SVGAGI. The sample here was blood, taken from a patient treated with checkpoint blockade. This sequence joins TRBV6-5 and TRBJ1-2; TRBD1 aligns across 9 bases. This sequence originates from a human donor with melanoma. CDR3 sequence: CASSPWTGDGYTF. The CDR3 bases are TGTGCCAGCAGTCCCTGGACAGGGGATGGCTACACCTTC.